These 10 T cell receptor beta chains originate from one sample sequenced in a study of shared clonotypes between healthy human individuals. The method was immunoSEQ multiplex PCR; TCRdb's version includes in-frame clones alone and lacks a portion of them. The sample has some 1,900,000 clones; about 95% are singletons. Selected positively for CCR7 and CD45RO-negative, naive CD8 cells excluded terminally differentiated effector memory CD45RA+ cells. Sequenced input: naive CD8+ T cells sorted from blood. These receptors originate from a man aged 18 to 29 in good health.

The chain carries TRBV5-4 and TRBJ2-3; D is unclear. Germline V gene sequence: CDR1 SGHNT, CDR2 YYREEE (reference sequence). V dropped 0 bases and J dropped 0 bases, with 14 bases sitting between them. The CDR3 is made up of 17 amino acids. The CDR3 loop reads CASSLEARLSSTDTQYF. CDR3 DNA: TGTGCCAGCAGCTTGGAGGCGAGACTGTCGAGCACAGATACGCAGTATTTT.

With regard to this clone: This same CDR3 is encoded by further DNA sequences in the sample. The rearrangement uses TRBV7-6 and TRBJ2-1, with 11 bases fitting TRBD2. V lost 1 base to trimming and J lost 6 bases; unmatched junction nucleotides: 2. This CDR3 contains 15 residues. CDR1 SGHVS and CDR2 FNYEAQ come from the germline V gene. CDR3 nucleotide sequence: TGTGCCAGCAGCTTAGGTCTAGCGGGGGGCAATGAGCAGTTCTTC. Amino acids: CASSLGLAGGNEQFF.

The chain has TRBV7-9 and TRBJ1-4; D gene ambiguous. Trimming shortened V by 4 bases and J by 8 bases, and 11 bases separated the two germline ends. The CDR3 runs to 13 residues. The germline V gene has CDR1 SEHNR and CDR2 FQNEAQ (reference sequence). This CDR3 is CASSSMTVEKLFF. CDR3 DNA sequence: TGTGCCAGCAGCTCGATGACGGTGGAAAAACTGTTTTTT.

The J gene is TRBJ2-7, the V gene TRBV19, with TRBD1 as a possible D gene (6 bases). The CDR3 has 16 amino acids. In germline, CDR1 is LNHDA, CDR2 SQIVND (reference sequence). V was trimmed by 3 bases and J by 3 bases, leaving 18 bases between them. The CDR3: CASSIDSGAVYYEQYF. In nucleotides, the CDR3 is TGTGCCAGTAGTATCGATTCAGGGGCCGTCTACTACGAGCAGTACTTC. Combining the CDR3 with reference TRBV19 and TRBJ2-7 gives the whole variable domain DGGITQSPKYLFRKEGQNVTLSCEQNLNHDAMYWYRQDPGQGLRLIYYSQIVNDFQKGDIAEGYSVSREKKESFPLTVTSAQKNPTAFYLCASSIDSGAVYYEQYFGPGTRLTVT.

The CDR3 DNA sequence: TGTGCCAGCATTGCCGGGGGTGCAACTAATGAAAAACTGTTTTTT. Its protein is CASIAGGATNEKLFF. The rearrangement links TRBV2 to TRBJ1-4, with D possibly matching TRBD1 (5 bases). The CDR3 has 15 amino acids. In germline, CDR1 is SNHLY, CDR2 FYNNEI. Trimming took off 7 bases at V and 0 bases at J, with 12 bases between the two ends.

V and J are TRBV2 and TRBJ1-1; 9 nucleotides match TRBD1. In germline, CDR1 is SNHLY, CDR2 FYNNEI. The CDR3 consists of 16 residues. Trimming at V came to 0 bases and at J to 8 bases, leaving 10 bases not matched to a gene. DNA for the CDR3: TGTGCCAGCAGTGAAGCTTTGAGGACAGGGGTTTACGAAGCTTTCTTT. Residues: CASSEALRTGVYEAFF.

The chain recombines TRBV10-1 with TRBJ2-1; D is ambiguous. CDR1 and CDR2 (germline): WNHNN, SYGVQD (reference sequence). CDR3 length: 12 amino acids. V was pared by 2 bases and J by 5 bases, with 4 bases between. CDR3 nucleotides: TGCGCCAGCAGTGAGGGAAACAATGAGCAGTTCTTC. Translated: CASSEGNNEQFF.

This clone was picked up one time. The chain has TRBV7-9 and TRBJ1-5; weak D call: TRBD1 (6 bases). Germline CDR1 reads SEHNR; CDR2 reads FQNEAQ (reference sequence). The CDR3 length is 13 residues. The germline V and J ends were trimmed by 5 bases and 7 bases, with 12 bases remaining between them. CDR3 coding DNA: TGTGCCAGCAGCGGAGAAGGGGGGCAGCCCCAGCATTTT. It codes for CASSGEGGQPQHF.

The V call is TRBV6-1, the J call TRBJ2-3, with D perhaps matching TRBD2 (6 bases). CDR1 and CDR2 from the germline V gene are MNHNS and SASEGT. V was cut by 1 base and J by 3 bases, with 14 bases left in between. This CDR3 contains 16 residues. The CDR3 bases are TGTGCCAGCAGTGAAGACGGGGGAGATGGTACAGATACGCAGTATTTT. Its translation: CASSEDGGDGTDTQYF.

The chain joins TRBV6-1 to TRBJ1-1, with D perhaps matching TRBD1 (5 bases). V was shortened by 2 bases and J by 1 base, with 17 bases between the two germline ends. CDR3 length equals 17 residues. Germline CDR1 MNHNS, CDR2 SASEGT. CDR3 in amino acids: CASSETRQGPQNTEAFF. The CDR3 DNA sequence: TGTGCCAGCAGTGAAACCCGGCAGGGCCCCCAGAACACTGAAGCTTTCTTT.